The rows below give T cell receptor beta chains drawn from one sample of a study of cytomegalovirus exposure and HLA in healthy donors. This table comes from immunoSEQ multiplex PCR, and its TCRdb copy is limited to in-frame clones, with some not included. The table shows around 110,000 clones, with 71% occurring only once. The sample taken for sequencing was PBMCs. These TCRs come from a female donor in good health and CMV-seronegative. CDR3s include the opening cysteine and the closing phenylalanine or tryptophan. Each record gives: D gene, clone size, J gene, V gene, CDR3 protein, CDR3 DNA. The D gene is left open where the match is weak. A row's size may be missing; if present it is once, few, many or a size class.

>-|-|TRBJ2-7|TRBV19
CASSIQGRVHEQYF
TGTGCCAGTAGTATCCAGGGGAGGGTCCACGAGCAGTACTTC
>-|-|TRBJ2-1|TRBV5-1
CASSLATGWGNEQFF
TGCGCCAGCAGCTTGGCGACGGGGTGGGGCAATGAGCAGTTCTTC
>TRBD2|-|TRBJ2-5|TRBV9
CASSVGLAEETQYF
TGTGCCAGCAGCGTAGGACTAGCGGAAGAGACCCAGTACTTC
>-|-|TRBJ1-4|TRBV5-4
CASSLQGGSTNEKLFF
TGTGCCAGCAGCCTCCAAGGCGGGTCAACTAATGAAAAACTGTTTTTT
>-|few|TRBJ2-7|TRBV6-5
CASSYGLGYEQYF
TGTGCCAGCAGTTACGGACTTGGCTACGAGCAGTACTTC
>-|-|TRBJ1-5|TRBV6-5
CVSIKTVRNQPQHF
TGTGTCAGCATTAAGACAGTCCGCAATCAGCCCCAGCATTTT
>-|-|TRBJ1-4|TRBV7-8
CASSLRRTNEKLFF
TGTGCCAGCAGCCTCCGTCGTACTAATGAAAAACTGTTTTTT
>TRBD1|-|TRBJ1-4|TRBV14
CASSQAYRGREAKLFF
TGTGCCAGCAGCCAAGCTTACAGGGGGCGCGAGGCAAAACTGTTTTTT
>TRBD2|-|TRBJ2-1|TRBV29-1
CSAPKGLAGDNEQFF
TGCAGCGCCCCCAAGGGGCTAGCGGGAGACAATGAGCAGTTCTTC
>-|-|TRBJ1-1|TRBV11-3
CASSLSNRNTEAFF
TGTGCCAGCAGCTTAAGTAACAGGAATACTGAAGCTTTCTTT
>-|-|TRBJ1-2|TRBV11-2
CASSLDHSRGYTF
TGTGCCAGCAGCTTAGATCATAGTCGGGGCTACACCTTC
>-|-|TRBJ2-7|TRBV5-4
CASSPDLSSSYEQYF
TGTGCCAGCAGTCCAGATCTATCTAGCTCCTACGAGCAGTACTTC
>-|few|TRBJ2-7|TRBV6-6
CASSYMGQAYEQYF
TGTGCCAGCAGCTACATGGGACAAGCCTACGAGCAGTACTTC
>TRBD2|-|TRBJ2-1|TRBV6-1
CASLAGGLSYNEQFF
TGTGCCAGCCTAGCGGGAGGGTTGTCCTACAATGAGCAGTTCTTC
>TRBD2|-|TRBJ2-1|TRBV5-4
CASSPGLAAINEQFF
TGTGCCAGCAGCCCGGGACTAGCGGCAATCAATGAGCAGTTCTTC
>-|-|TRBJ1-1|TRBV14
CASSQAMGREAFF
TGTGCCAGCAGCCAAGCAATGGGCCGTGAAGCTTTCTTT
>TRBD2|-|TRBJ2-1|TRBV14
CASSQGLAGVGEQFF
TGTGCCAGCAGCCAGGGACTAGCGGGAGTGGGTGAGCAGTTCTTC
>-|-|TRBJ1-2|TRBV28
CASSSPHGAFSGNYGYTF
TGTGCCAGCAGTTCCCCTCACGGAGCATTTAGTGGAAACTATGGCTACACCTTC
>-|few|TRBJ2-2|TRBV4-2
CASSPLRSTNTGELFF
TGTGCCAGCAGCCCACTCCGGAGTACGAACACCGGGGAGCTGTTTTTT
>-|-|TRBJ2-7|TRBV28
CASSFGTPYEQYF
TGTGCCAGCAGTTTTGGGACTCCCTACGAGCAGTACTTC
>-|-|TRBJ2-3|TRBV27
CASSLWSGHDTQYF
TGTGCCAGCAGTTTATGGTCAGGGCATGATACGCAGTATTTT
>TRBD2|-|TRBJ2-3|TRBV7-7
CASSLYPAGGSTDTQYF
TGTGCTAGCAGCTTGTACCCAGCAGGCGGGAGTACAGATACGCAGTATTTT
>TRBD1|-|TRBJ2-7|TRBV30
CAWRDRGRYEQYF
TGTGCCTGGAGGGACAGGGGACGCTACGAGCAGTACTTC
>TRBD2|-|TRBJ2-1|TRBV5-1
CASSFGLAGESEQFF
TGCGCCAGCAGCTTCGGGCTAGCGGGAGAGAGTGAGCAGTTCTTC
>-|-|TRBJ2-2|TRBV19
CASSWIIASGELFF
TGTGCCAGTAGTTGGATTATAGCTTCCGGGGAGCTGTTTTTT
>-|-|TRBJ2-7|TRBV11-1
CASSGPGGRGAYEQYF
TGTGCCAGCAGCGGACCAGGAGGCAGGGGCGCTTACGAGCAGTACTTC
>TRBD1|-|TRBJ2-6|TRBV5-5
CASSLGWDRGPGANVLTF
TGTGCCAGCAGCTTGGGGTGGGACAGGGGTCCTGGGGCCAACGTCCTGACTTTC
>TRBD2|-|TRBJ2-1|TRBV19
CASRTSGTTEQFF
TGTGCCAGTCGGACTAGCGGGACCACTGAGCAGTTCTTC